What follows are 26 T cell receptor beta chains derived from one specimen sequenced in a study of T cell repertoires in cytomegalovirus infection. The antigens for these receptors are not known. TCRdb analysed the reads with MiXCR anew, one entry per CDR3 protein. The sample consists of roughly 700,000 distinct CDR3 sequences, roughly a third of them appearing once. The source material was cultured PBMCs, sampled from culture after CMV antigen stimulation. The receptors shown here come from a human donor in good health (CMV status not recorded). Some clones in this sample may be carry-over from other donors' samples.

The chain links TRBV6-7 to TRBJ1-1; D possibly corresponds to TRBD1 (5 bases). TRBV6-7 is marked as an open reading frame, function uncertain. The CDR3 runs to 16 residues. The germline V and J ends were trimmed by 0 bases and 1 base, with 12 bases remaining between them. The CDR3 DNA reads as TGTGCCAGCAGTTACTCGATTAGAGGGACGAACACTGAAGCTTTCTTT. Translated: CASSYSIRGTNTEAFF.

This clonotype turned up a few times. The chain combines TRBV7-2 with TRBJ2-5, with a tentative D call TRBD1 (5 bases). Germline CDR1 SGHTA, CDR2 FQGNSA. CDR3 length: 12 amino acids. Trimming took 5 bases from V and 7 from J, leaving 11 bases between them. In nucleotides, the CDR3 is TGTGCCAGCAGCGGGGCCGGGTGGACCCAGTACTTC. Translation: CASSGAGWTQYF.

The chain employs TRBV2 and TRBJ2-2, with 9 bases that match TRBD1. V was pared by 8 bases and J by 5 bases, with 6 bases of the junction left unmatched. Germline loops: CDR1 SNHLY, CDR2 FYNNEI. The CDR3 is 14 amino acids. CDR3 bases: TGTGCCAGCTCGTGGGGACAGGGAACCGGGGAGCTGTTTTTT. Protein: CASSWGQGTGELFF.

This clonotype was counted once. V is TRBV9 and J is TRBJ1-1; a possible D gene is TRBD1 (6 bases). Trimming shortened V by 4 bases and J by 10 bases, and 17 bases separated the two germline ends. The CDR3 runs to 13 residues. Germline V gene data show CDR1 as SGDLS and CDR2 as YYNGEE. DNA of the CDR3: TGTGCCAGCAGCCCCTCCAGGGGATCGGGAGCTTTCTTT. It codes for CASSPSRGSGAFF.

This clonotype was observed many times. This chain joins TRBV7-6 and TRBJ1-6; 8 nucleotides match TRBD1. Germline lookup yields CDR1 SGHVS and CDR2 FNYEAQ. The CDR3 covers 15 residues. Trimming took 5 bases from V and 12 from J; bases not matched to a gene: 12. CDR3 sequence reads: CASSPRGTGSVPLHF. The CDR3 bases are TGTGCCAGCAGCCCCCGCGGGACAGGATCGGTACCCCTCCACTTT.

The chain employs TRBV18 and TRBJ2-7, with D maybe TRBD2 (6 bases). The CDR3 loop spans 14 amino acids. Germline CDR1 is KGHSH and CDR2 is LQKENI. The V end was cut by 2 bases, the J end by 5 bases, with 13 bases between. The CDR3 nucleotides read TGTGCCAGCTCACCAAGCGGGTTTCCCCACGAGCAGTACTTC. Protein: CASSPSGFPHEQYF.

V and J are TRBV12-3 or TRBV12-4 and TRBJ2-2; no clear D. CDR3 length equals 11 residues. Trimming shortened V by 7 bases and J by 6 bases, and 6 bases separated the two germline ends. This CDR3 is CASTVAGELFF. DNA of the CDR3: TGTGCCAGCACCGTAGCCGGGGAGCTGTTTTTT.

This clonotype was detected a few times. J is TRBJ2-7 and V is TRBV7-9, with D uncertain. The germline V and J ends were trimmed by 0 bases and 3 bases, with 6 bases remaining between them. Per the germline V gene, CDR1 is SEHNR and CDR2 is FQNEAQ (reference sequence). The CDR3 sequence is 13 residues long. The CDR3 DNA is TGTGCCAGCAGCTTAGCAGCCAACTACGAGCAGTACTTC. As protein: CASSLAANYEQYF.

This clonotype was seen a handful of times. This chain joins TRBV28 and TRBJ2-2; possible D gene TRBD2, 6 bases. Looked up from germline, CDR1 is MDHEN and CDR2 is SYDVKM. The CDR3 runs to 15 residues. Trimming removed 10 bases from V and 5 bases from J, with 20 bases in between. The CDR3: CATGYSGRGTGELFF. CDR3 in DNA: TGTGCCACCGGATATAGCGGCCGGGGAACCGGGGAGCTGTTTTTT. Full variable domain (missing parts from reference TRBV28 and TRBJ2-2): DVKVTQSSRYLVKRTGEKVFLECVQDMDHENMFWYRQDPGLGLRLIYFSYDVKMKEKGDIPEGYSVSREKKERFSLILESASTNQTSMYLCATGYSGRGTGELFFGEGSRLTVL.

This clonotype came up many times. This chain connects TRBV7-2 to TRBJ1-1; D not certain. V dropped 1 base and J dropped 1 base, with 13 bases sitting between them. This CDR3 spans 16 amino acids. The germline gives CDR1 SGHTA, CDR2 FQGNSA. The CDR3 coding sequence is TGTGCCAGCAGCTTAGAATCGGTCCTCTCGAACACTGAAGCTTTCTTT. Amino acids: CASSLESVLSNTEAFF.

This clonotype was counted ten times or more. The rearrangement uses TRBV7-2 and TRBJ2-2; D might be TRBD1 or TRBD2, each matching 7 bases. CDR3 length equals 16 residues. The germline gives CDR1 SGHTA, CDR2 FQGNSA. Trimming left V 3 bases short and J 4 bases short, with 15 bases between. The CDR3 protein is CASSFTPGGVTGELFF. CDR3 coding DNA: TGTGCCAGCAGCTTTACCCCAGGGGGGGTCACCGGGGAGCTGTTTTTT. The full variable domain, its missing parts supplied by reference TRBV7-2 and TRBJ2-2, is GAGVSQSPSNKVTEKGKDVELRCDPISGHTALYWYRQSLGQGLEFLIYFQGNSAPDKSGLPSDRFSAERTGGSVSTLTIQRTQQEDSAVYLCASSFTPGGVTGELFFGEGSRLTVL.

This clonotype was detected a few times. The chain has TRBV7-9 and TRBJ2-5; D unclear. Trimming pared 5 bases from V and 4 bases from J, leaving 8 bases between. Germline assignment: CDR1 SEHNR and CDR2 FQNEAQ (reference sequence). The CDR3 loop spans 12 amino acids. The CDR3 DNA follows: TGTGCCAGCAGCCAGGCGATAGAGACCCAGTACTTC. Its protein product is CASSQAIETQYF.

This clonotype has only one observation. The chain employs TRBV27 and TRBJ1-2; 8 nucleotides match TRBD1. Germline CDR1 is MNHEY and CDR2 is SMNVEV (reference sequence). Trimming at V came to 5 bases and at J to 8 bases, leaving 13 bases not matched to a gene. The CDR3 is 15 residues long. CDR3 loop: CASSPLDRGVAGYTF. The CDR3 nucleotides read TGTGCCAGCAGTCCCCTCGACAGGGGAGTTGCGGGCTACACCTTC.

The chain combines TRBV14 with TRBJ2-5; TRBD2 is a possible D gene (5 bases). The V and J ends lost 6 bases and 2 bases respectively, with 10 bases between them. This CDR3 is built from 13 residues. CDR1 is SGHDN and CDR2 is FVKESK in the germline V gene. The CDR3 loop is CASRGLWQETQYF. As DNA, the CDR3 is TGTGCCAGCAGAGGACTGTGGCAAGAGACCCAGTACTTC.

In this sample, this clonotype turned up a few times. The V call is TRBV12-3 or TRBV12-4, the J call TRBJ1-5; unclear D gene. V lost 5 bases to trimming and J lost 9 bases, with 11 bases between them. The CDR3 totals 12 residues. The CDR3, as DNA: TGTGCCAGCAGTCTGGGTACCGGGCCCCAGCATTTT. Protein: CASSLGTGPQHF.

The genes are TRBV25-1 and TRBJ2-1; TRBD1 is a possible D gene (5 bases). The CDR3 consists of 16 residues. Trimming pared 2 bases from V and 3 bases from J, leaving 14 bases between. CDR1 is MGHDK and CDR2 is SYGVNS in the germline V gene. In nucleotides, the CDR3 is TGTGCCAGCAGTGAAGCCCGAGCAGGGATCTACAATGAGCAGTTCTTC. Translated: CASSEARAGIYNEQFF. Complete variable domain (other parts from reference TRBV25-1 and TRBJ2-1): EADIYQTPRYLVIGTGKKITLECSQTMGHDKMYWYQQDPGMELHLIHYSYGVNSTEKGDLSSESTVSRIRTEHFPLTLESARPSHTSQYLCASSEARAGIYNEQFFGPGTRLTVL.

This sequence joins TRBV9 and TRBJ2-3; 9 bases align to TRBD2. With V trimmed by 4 bases and J by 5 bases, 5 bases remained unmatched. CDR3 length equals 14 residues. In germline, CDR1 is SGDLS, CDR2 YYNGEE. The CDR3 sequence is CASSWTSEGDTQYF. The CDR3 DNA sequence: TGTGCCAGCAGCTGGACTAGCGAAGGAGATACGCAGTATTTT. Full variable domain (outside the CDR3, taken from reference TRBV9 and TRBJ2-3): DSGVTQTPKHLITATGQRVTLRCSPRSGDLSVYWYQQSLDQGLQFLIQYYNGEERAKGNILERFSAQQFPDLHSELNLSSLELGDSALYFCASSWTSEGDTQYFGPGTRLTVL.

The chain is built from TRBV7-9 and TRBJ1-5; no definite D call. The V end lost 1 base, the J end lost 6 bases, and 13 bases lay between the germline ends. Germline loops: CDR1 SEHNR, CDR2 FQNEAQ (reference sequence). This CDR3 is built from 15 residues. CDR3 sequence reads: CASSLGDGWGQPQHF. CDR3 DNA: TGTGCCAGCAGCTTAGGTGACGGGTGGGGTCAGCCCCAGCATTTT.

This clonotype has just a few counts. The J gene is TRBJ2-5, the V gene TRBV2; D gene uncertain. The CDR3 runs to 12 residues. Germline assignment: CDR1 SNHLY and CDR2 FYNNEI. The V end lost 6 bases, the J end lost 4 bases, and 9 bases lay between the germline ends. The CDR3 DNA reads as TGTGCCAGCAGCTCAGAGACAGAGACCCAGTACTTC. It yields the protein CASSSETETQYF. Full variable domain (remainder filled in from reference TRBV2 and TRBJ2-5): EPEVTQTPSHQVTQMGQEVILRCVPISNHLYFYWYRQILGQKVEFLVSFYNNEISEKSEIFDDQFSVERPDGSNFTLKIRSTKLEDSAMYFCASSSETETQYFGPGTRLLVL.

This clonotype was seen a handful of times. This chain connects TRBV6-6 to TRBJ1-1; weak D call: TRBD1 (6 bases). CDR3 length: 15 residues. V was shortened by 0 bases and J by 1 base, with 9 bases between the two germline ends. Per germline, CDR1 MNHNY and CDR2 SVGAGI (reference sequence). CDR3 nucleotides: TGTGCCAGCAGTTACTCGGAGGGGGGGAACACTGAAGCTTTCTTT. As protein: CASSYSEGGNTEAFF.

This clonotype was seen many times. The chain couples TRBV7-6 to TRBJ1-1; D unclear. Germline values: CDR1 SGHVS, CDR2 FNYEAQ. The CDR3 spans 14 residues. V lost 3 bases to trimming and J lost 3 bases, with 11 bases between them. The chain's CDR3 is CASSFLGLDTEAFF. DNA for the CDR3: TGTGCCAGCAGCTTCCTGGGATTAGACACTGAAGCTTTCTTT.

A few counts support this clonotype. This sequence joins TRBV27 and TRBJ1-6, with D possibly being TRBD1 (6 bases). V was pared by 2 bases and J by 7 bases, with 9 bases between. Germline CDR1 MNHEY, CDR2 SMNVEV (reference sequence). The CDR3 is 14 residues long. The CDR3 DNA reads TGTGCCAGCAGTTTAGGACAGCAAAATTCACCCCTCCACTTT. Protein: CASSLGQQNSPLHF.

The chain has TRBV2 and TRBJ2-1, with 7 bases fitting TRBD2. Germline loops: CDR1 SNHLY, CDR2 FYNNEI. The junction had 13 bases not matched to a gene; V was cut back by 2 bases and J by 12 bases. The CDR3 is 15 amino acids. The CDR3 loop is CASSEPSGALRGQFF. The CDR3 coding sequence is TGTGCCAGCAGTGAACCCAGCGGGGCCCTTCGTGGGCAGTTCTTC.

This chain links TRBV19 with TRBJ1-3; D is unresolved. CDR3 length: 15 amino acids. Germline V lookup: CDR1 LNHDA, CDR2 SQIVND (reference sequence). Trimming stripped 8 bases from V and 2 bases from J, with 16 bases between. CDR3 amino acids: CASRPRRFPGNTIYF. CDR3 nucleotides: TGTGCCAGTCGCCCACGAAGATTTCCTGGAAACACCATATATTTT. Variable domain in full (rest from reference TRBV19 and TRBJ1-3): DGGITQSPKYLFRKEGQNVTLSCEQNLNHDAMYWYRQDPGQGLRLIYYSQIVNDFQKGDIAEGYSVSREKKESFPLTVTSAQKNPTAFYLCASRPRRFPGNTIYFGEGSWLTVV.

The gene calls are TRBV7-6 and TRBJ2-7, with D perhaps matching TRBD1 (5 bases). Trimming removed 4 bases from V and 0 bases from J, with 19 bases in between. Germline CDR1 reads SGHVS; CDR2 reads FNYEAQ. The CDR3 has 17 amino acids. The DNA for the CDR3 is TGTGCCAGCAGCTCCCTGGCAGCAGGGCCAAACTCCTACGAGCAGTACTTC. Translating it yields CASSSLAAGPNSYEQYF.

This chain connects TRBV7-9 to TRBJ2-7; D may be TRBD1 (6 bases). There are 17 residues in the CDR3. With 1 base removed from V and 0 bases from J, the gap between germline ends came to 16 bases. In germline, CDR1 is SEHNR, CDR2 FQNEAQ (reference sequence). The CDR3 region is CASSLGNYRAISYEQYF. The DNA of the CDR3 is TGTGCCAGCAGCTTAGGAAATTACAGGGCGATCTCCTACGAGCAGTACTTC.